The 27 T cell receptor beta chains below come from one sample, sequenced in a study of cytomegalovirus exposure and HLA in healthy donors. Primers included in the PCR were 60 Vbeta and 13 Jbeta primers. Method: immunoSEQ multiplex PCR; TCRdb's copy keeps in-frame clones and lacks some. The sample lists around 80,000 clones; 70% to 80% were seen once. Sequencing was performed on PBMCs. These receptor sequences come from a man aged 35-49 years in good health and CMV-seropositive.

This rearrangement joins TRBV6-5 to TRBJ1-1; D might be TRBD1 (6 bases). The CDR3 covers 14 residues. The ends were cut back, 2 bases at V and 1 base at J, with 8 bases in the middle. Looked up from germline, CDR1 is MNHEY and CDR2 is SVGAGI. The CDR3 DNA reads as TGTGCCAGCAGTTACAGGGGGGGGAACACTGAAGCTTTCTTT. This encodes CASSYRGGNTEAFF.

V usage is TRBV7-2 and J usage is TRBJ1-1; 8 bases are shared with TRBD1. This CDR3 has 13 amino acids. V was pared by 5 bases and J by 8 bases, with 7 bases of the junction left unmatched. Germline V gene lookup returns CDR1 SGHTA and CDR2 FQGNSA. CDR3 sequence reads: CASSVTGAKEAFF. CDR3 DNA: TGTGCCAGCAGCGTGACAGGGGCGAAAGAAGCTTTCTTT.

This clone was seen only a few times. This chain joins TRBV5-6 and TRBJ2-7; no firm D call. The length of the CDR3 is 12 residues. V was pared by 1 base and J by 4 bases, with 6 bases between. Germline V gives CDR1 SGHDT, CDR2 YYEEEE. CDR3 region: CASSLLDYEQYF. The CDR3 nucleotides read TGTGCCAGCAGCTTGTTAGATTACGAGCAGTACTTC.

This chain links TRBV6-1 with TRBJ2-4, with D possibly matching TRBD2 (6 bases). In germline, CDR1 is MNHNS, CDR2 SASEGT. V was clipped by 8 bases and J by 3 bases, with 17 bases between them. The CDR3 loop spans 15 amino acids. The CDR3 nucleotides read TGTGCCAGCGTTTTAACTACCGGGGGCAAAAACATTCAGTACTTC. This sequence encodes CASVLTTGGKNIQYF.

This clone was observed a handful of times. The chain's CDR3 is CASSGQGAQPQHF. The CDR3 DNA is TGTGCCAGTAGTGGCCAGGGTGCTCAGCCCCAGCATTTT. This chain uses TRBV19 with TRBJ1-5, with a weak D call TRBD1 (5 bases). Trimming removed 5 bases at V and 6 bases at J, with 11 bases between. CDR1 LNHDA and CDR2 SQIVND come from the germline V gene (reference sequence). The CDR3 sequence is 13 residues long. The full variable domain, its missing parts supplied by reference TRBV19 and TRBJ1-5, is DGGITQSPKYLFRKEGQNVTLSCEQNLNHDAMYWYRQDPGQGLRLIYYSQIVNDFQKGDIAEGYSVSREKKESFPLTVTSAQKNPTAFYLCASSGQGAQPQHFGDGTRLSIL.

The chain combines TRBV4-1 with TRBJ2-1, with 7 bases fitting TRBD2. Germline values: CDR1 MGHRA, CDR2 YSYEKL. The CDR3 extends over 15 amino acids. J was trimmed by 4 bases and V by 0 bases; bases with no gene match: 3. The CDR3 coding sequence is TGCGCCAGCAGCCAAGATACTAGCGATTACAATGAGCAGTTCTTC. Residues: CASSQDTSDYNEQFF.

This clone came up once. The CDR3 region has the DNA TGTGCCAGCAGCTTAGCGCTAGCGGGAGGGCTCCCAGATACGCAGTATTTT. This translates into CASSLALAGGLPDTQYF. This rearrangement joins TRBV7-6 to TRBJ2-3, with 12 bases identical to TRBD2. The CDR3 has 17 amino acids. The V segment lost 0 bases and the J segment 4 bases; nucleotides outside the gene matches: 5. Germline V gene data show CDR1 as SGHVS and CDR2 as FNYEAQ.

This clone was picked up one time. The chain couples TRBV7-9 to TRBJ2-3; TRBD2 agrees at 7 bases. Germline V CDR1 and CDR2: SEHNR, FQNEAQ (reference sequence). After removal of 8 bases from V and 3 bases from J, the junction contained 8 bases not matched to a gene. The CDR3 contains 14 residues. Here the CDR3 reads CASGEISGTDTQYF. The CDR3, as DNA: TGTGCCAGCGGCGAGATTAGCGGGACAGATACGCAGTATTTT.

V gene TRBV7-9 combines with J gene TRBJ2-1; 7 bases fit TRBD1. The germline gives CDR1 SEHNR, CDR2 FQNEAQ (reference sequence). The CDR3 is 13 residues long. V lost 3 bases and J lost 9; bases outside the gene matches: 5. The CDR3 here is CASSFEWTGEQFF. The CDR3 bases are TGTGCCAGCAGCTTTGAATGGACAGGTGAGCAGTTCTTC.

Regarding this clone: This sample includes further DNA sequences coding for the same CDR3. The chain combines TRBV6-1 with TRBJ1-4; D unclear. Germline lookup yields CDR1 MNHNS and CDR2 SASEGT. Between the trimmed V and J ends, which lost 1 base and 4 bases, there was a span of 10 bases. This CDR3 region has 15 residues. CDR3 protein: CASSEGSPGNEKLFF. The CDR3 DNA reads as TGTGCCAGCAGTGAAGGGTCCCCGGGTAATGAAAAACTGTTTTTT.

This clone was detected a few times. V gene TRBV5-1 combines with J gene TRBJ1-6; tentative D call: TRBD1 (5 bases). V lost 4 bases and J 7 bases, leaving 12 bases between the germline ends. The CDR3 is 14 residues long. Germline V gene lookup returns CDR1 SGHRS and CDR2 YFSETQ. CDR3 in DNA: TGCGCCAGCAGCCCCAGACAGCCAAATTCACCCCTCCACTTT. Encoded protein: CASSPRQPNSPLHF.

V is TRBV28 and J is TRBJ2-2, with no clear D. Germline CDR1 MDHEN, CDR2 SYDVKM. This CDR3 has 12 residues. The ends were cut back, 5 bases at V and 7 bases at J, with 8 bases in the middle. CDR3 nucleotides: TGTGCCAGCAGTCTGACTGACGGGGAGCTGTTTTTT. This sequence encodes CASSLTDGELFF.

The chain combines TRBV19 with TRBJ1-4; D is possibly TRBD1 (5 bases). Germline V CDR1 and CDR2: LNHDA, SQIVND (reference sequence). V lost 6 bases and J 10 bases, leaving 24 bases between the germline ends. This CDR3 comprises 16 residues. The CDR3 sequence: CASSPSGTVSRRKLFF. CDR3 nucleotides: TGTGCCAGTAGCCCTTCCGGGACTGTCTCTAGGAGAAAACTGTTTTTT.

In its sample, this clone was seen once. The rearrangement uses TRBV10-3 and TRBJ2-7; tentative D call: TRBD2 (7 bases). The CDR3 extends over 14 amino acids. Germline CDR1 reads ENHRY; CDR2 reads SYGVKD. V shed 10 bases and J shed 5 bases, with 21 bases lying between them. The CDR3 spells CATLRSGGGHEQYF. CDR3 sequence (DNA): TGTGCCACCTTGCGGTCGGGGGGCGGCCACGAGCAGTACTTC.

The rearrangement joins TRBV29-1 to TRBJ2-2; D is uncertain. The CDR3 has 11 residues. The germline V and J ends were trimmed by 8 bases and 7 bases, with 11 bases remaining between them. Germline V gene lookup returns CDR1 SQVTM and CDR2 ANQGSEA. CDR3: CSQSSGGELFF. The CDR3 DNA reads TGCAGCCAGTCTAGTGGCGGGGAGCTGTTTTTT.

J is TRBJ1-1 and V is TRBV30; tentatively, D is TRBD1 (5 bases). Trimming shortened V by 8 bases and J by 0 bases, and 10 bases separated the two germline ends. CDR1 is GTSNPN, CDR2 SVGIG, per germline (reference sequence). This CDR3 has 12 amino acids. CDR3 protein: CAGNRMNTEAFF. CDR3 nucleotides: TGTGCCGGTAACAGGATGAACACTGAAGCTTTCTTT.

This chain links TRBV6-5 with TRBJ1-2; tentative D call: TRBD1 (5 bases). The V gene lost 0 bases and the J gene lost 4 bases, with 9 bases spanning the gap. The CDR3 has 14 amino acids. From germline, CDR1 is MNHEY and CDR2 SVGAGI. CDR3 residues: CASSYSGGGYGYTF. The CDR3, as DNA: TGTGCCAGCAGTTACTCCGGGGGAGGCTATGGCTACACCTTC.

V gene TRBV6-6 combines with J gene TRBJ2-5; D not resolved. The DNA end is a closer match to TRBJ2-7, so the J assignment may be wrong. The CDR3 spans 13 residues. Germline-derived CDR1 and CDR2 are MNHNY and SVGAGI (reference sequence). The CDR3 protein is CASTKTDSYEQYF. The CDR3 DNA follows: TGTGCCAGCACTAAAACAGATTCCTACGAGCAGTACTTC.

DNA of the CDR3: TGTGCCAGCTCACCACCTTACACTTCACCCCTCCACTTT. Translated: CASSPPYTSPLHF. This chain joins TRBV18 and TRBJ1-6, with no clear D. This CDR3 has 13 residues. From germline, CDR1 is KGHSH and CDR2 LQKENI. The V and J ends lost 0 bases and 9 bases respectively, with 6 bases between them.

V is TRBV27 and J is TRBJ2-3; 8 nucleotides line up with TRBD1. The CDR3 loop spans 15 amino acids. Germline V gene data show CDR1 as MNHEY and CDR2 as SMNVEV (reference sequence). J lost 1 base, V lost 5 bases, and 5 bases had no gene match. The CDR3 spells CASSTPGQGTDTQYF. The CDR3 region has the DNA TGTGCCAGCAGTACCCCGGGACAGGGCACAGATACGCAGTATTTT.

The chain links TRBV15 to TRBJ2-1, with a tentative D call TRBD2 (5 bases). The CDR3 sequence is 16 residues long. CDR1 is LNHNV and CDR2 is YYDKDF in the germline V gene (reference sequence). V dropped 0 bases and J dropped 1 base, with 10 bases sitting between them. CDR3 sequence: CATSRDPGESYNEQFF. CDR3 nucleotide sequence: TGTGCCACCAGCAGAGATCCCGGGGAATCCTACAATGAGCAGTTCTTC.

V gene TRBV9 combines with J gene TRBJ2-1; 14 bases match TRBD2. CDR1 SGDLS and CDR2 YYNGEE come from the germline V gene. This CDR3 spans 21 amino acids. With 3 bases clipped from V and 4 bases from J, the junction kept 18 bases outside the gene matches. The CDR3 nucleotides are TGTGCCAGCAGCGGCCAAAAAAGGACTAGCGGGAGGCCCACACCGTACAATGAGCAGTTCTTC. Amino acids: CASSGQKRTSGRPTPYNEQFF. Complete variable domain (other parts from reference TRBV9 and TRBJ2-1): DSGVTQTPKHLITATGQRVTLRCSPRSGDLSVYWYQQSLDQGLQFLIQYYNGEERAKGNILERFSAQQFPDLHSELNLSSLELGDSALYFCASSGQKRTSGRPTPYNEQFFGPGTRLTVL.

This CDR3 reads CASTGSSTDTQYF. The CDR3 nucleotides read TGTGCCAGCACGGGGTCGAGCACAGATACGCAGTATTTT. The chain combines TRBV28 with TRBJ2-3, with D possibly being TRBD2 (5 bases). Germline CDR1 is MDHEN and CDR2 is SYDVKM. Deletions cut 7 bases from V and 0 bases from J, with 8 bases between. This CDR3 has 13 residues.

The chain uses TRBV9 and TRBJ1-6; unclear D gene. The V gene's germline CDR1 is SGDLS and CDR2 YYNGEE. The CDR3 is made up of 13 amino acids. V was pared by 4 bases and J by 9 bases, with 11 bases between. DNA for the CDR3: TGTGCCAGCAGCCATGAAAACAGTTCACCCCTCCACTTT. It specifies CASSHENSSPLHF.

The genes are TRBV29-1 and TRBJ2-1; 7 bases fit TRBD1. Germline V gives CDR1 SQVTM, CDR2 ANQGSEA. With V trimmed by 4 bases and J by 7 bases, 4 bases remained unmatched. CDR3 length: 12 residues. The chain's CDR3 is CSVGQGGNEQFF. In nucleotides, the CDR3 is TGCAGCGTTGGACAGGGTGGAAATGAGCAGTTCTTC.

This chain uses TRBV5-1 with TRBJ1-2; D ambiguous. With 4 bases removed from V and 8 bases from J, the gap between germline ends came to 12 bases. Germline assignment: CDR1 SGHRS and CDR2 YFSETQ. This CDR3 region has 12 residues. In nucleotides, the CDR3 is TGCGCCAGCAGCGCGGAGCTTCAGGGCTACACCTTC. Residues: CASSAELQGYTF.

The V call is TRBV5-6, the J call TRBJ2-5; 8 positions match TRBD1. Near its end, the DNA agrees better with TRBJ2-7, so the J call may be wrong. CDR1 and CDR2 from the germline V gene are SGHDT and YYEEEE. The CDR3 is 15 amino acids. CDR3 amino acids: CASTARDRSTYEQYF. CDR3 bases: TGTGCCAGCACGGCCCGGGACAGGTCGACCTACGAGCAGTACTTC.